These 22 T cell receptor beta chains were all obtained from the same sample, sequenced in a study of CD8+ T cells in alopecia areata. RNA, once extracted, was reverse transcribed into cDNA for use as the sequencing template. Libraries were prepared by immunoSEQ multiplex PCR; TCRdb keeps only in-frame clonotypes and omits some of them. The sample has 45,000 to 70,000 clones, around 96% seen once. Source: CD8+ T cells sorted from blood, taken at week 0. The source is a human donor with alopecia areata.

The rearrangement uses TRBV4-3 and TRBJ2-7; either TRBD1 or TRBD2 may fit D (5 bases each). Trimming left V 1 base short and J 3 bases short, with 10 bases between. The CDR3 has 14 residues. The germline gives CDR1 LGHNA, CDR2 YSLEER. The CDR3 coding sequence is TGCGCCAGCAGCCAAGTTAGAGGGGACTACGAGCAGTACTTC. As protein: CASSQVRGDYEQYF.

CDR3 residues: CASSFLGDPTF. CDR3 nucleotide sequence: TGTGCCAGCAGCTTTTTAGGGGACCCAACTTTC. V and J are TRBV11-2 and TRBJ2-6; D is possibly TRBD1 or TRBD2 (5 bases each). Germline V gives CDR1 SGHAT, CDR2 FQNNGV. CDR3 length equals 11 residues. V gave up 3 bases and J gave up 19 bases, with 13 bases separating them.

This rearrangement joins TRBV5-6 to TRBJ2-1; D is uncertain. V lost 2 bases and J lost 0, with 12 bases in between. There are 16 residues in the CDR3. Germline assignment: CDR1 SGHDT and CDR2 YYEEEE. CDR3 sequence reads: CASSLMGQISYNEQFF. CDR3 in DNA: TGTGCCAGCAGCTTAATGGGTCAAATCTCCTACAATGAGCAGTTCTTC.

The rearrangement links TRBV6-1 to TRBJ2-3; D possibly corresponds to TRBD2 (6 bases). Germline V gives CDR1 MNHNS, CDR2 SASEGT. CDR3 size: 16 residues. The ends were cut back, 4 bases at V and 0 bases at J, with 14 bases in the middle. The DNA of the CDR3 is TGTGCCAGCAGTGCTCCGGGACTGGGAAGCACAGATACGCAGTATTTT. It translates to CASSAPGLGSTDTQYF.

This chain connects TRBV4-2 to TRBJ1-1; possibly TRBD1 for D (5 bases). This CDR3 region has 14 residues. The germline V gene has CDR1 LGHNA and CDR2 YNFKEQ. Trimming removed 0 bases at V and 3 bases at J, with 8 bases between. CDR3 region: CASSQEGPYTEAFF. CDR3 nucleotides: TGTGCCAGCAGCCAAGAGGGACCTTACACTGAAGCTTTCTTT.

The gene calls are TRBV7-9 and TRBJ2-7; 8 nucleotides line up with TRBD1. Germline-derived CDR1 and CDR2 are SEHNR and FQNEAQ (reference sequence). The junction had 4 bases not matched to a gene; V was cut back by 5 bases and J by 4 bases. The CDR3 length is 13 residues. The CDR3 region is CASSPRGQYEQYF. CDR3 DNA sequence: TGTGCCAGCAGCCCCAGGGGGCAGTACGAGCAGTACTTC. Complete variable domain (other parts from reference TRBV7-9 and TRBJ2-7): DTGVSQNPRHKITKRGQNVTFRCDPISEHNRLYWYRQTLGQGPEFLTYFQNEAQLEKSRLLSDRFSAERPKGSFSTLEIQRTEQGDSAMYLCASSPRGQYEQYFGPGTRLTVT.

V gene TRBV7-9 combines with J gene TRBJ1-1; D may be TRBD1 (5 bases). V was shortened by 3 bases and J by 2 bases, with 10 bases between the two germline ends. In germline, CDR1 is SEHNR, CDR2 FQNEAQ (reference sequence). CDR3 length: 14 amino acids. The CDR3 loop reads CASSFRDGNTEAFF. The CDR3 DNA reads TGTGCCAGCAGCTTCAGGGACGGAAACACTGAAGCTTTCTTT.

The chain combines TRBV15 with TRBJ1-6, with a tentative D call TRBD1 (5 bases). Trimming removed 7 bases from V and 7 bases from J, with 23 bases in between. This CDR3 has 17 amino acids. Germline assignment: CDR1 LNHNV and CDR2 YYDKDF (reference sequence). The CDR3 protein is CATTTARGVAGNSPLHF. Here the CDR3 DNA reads TGTGCCACCACCACCGCCCGGGGGGTCGCGGGCAATTCACCCCTCCACTTT.

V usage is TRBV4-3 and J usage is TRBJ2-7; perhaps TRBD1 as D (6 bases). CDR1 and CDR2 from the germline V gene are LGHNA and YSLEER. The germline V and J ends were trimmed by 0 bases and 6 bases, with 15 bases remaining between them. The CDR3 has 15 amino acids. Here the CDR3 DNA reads TGCGCCAGCAGCCAAGATAGGGGGACCCTTGGCGAGCAGTACTTC. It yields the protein CASSQDRGTLGEQYF.

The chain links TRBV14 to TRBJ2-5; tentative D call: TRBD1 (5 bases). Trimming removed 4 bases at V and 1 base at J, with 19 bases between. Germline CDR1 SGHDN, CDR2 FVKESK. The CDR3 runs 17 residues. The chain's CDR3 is CASSPLTGRERQETQYF. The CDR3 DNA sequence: TGTGCCAGCAGCCCCCTAACGGGCAGGGAACGCCAAGAGACCCAGTACTTC.

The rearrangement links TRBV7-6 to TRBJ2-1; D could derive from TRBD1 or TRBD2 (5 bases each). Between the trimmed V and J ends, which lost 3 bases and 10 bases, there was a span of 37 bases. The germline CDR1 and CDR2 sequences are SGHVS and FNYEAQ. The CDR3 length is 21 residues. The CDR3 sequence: CASSFVGASTKYEGSVLEQFF. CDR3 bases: TGTGCCAGCAGCTTCGTTGGGGCCAGTACTAAATATGAGGGGAGTGTTTTAGAGCAGTTCTTC.

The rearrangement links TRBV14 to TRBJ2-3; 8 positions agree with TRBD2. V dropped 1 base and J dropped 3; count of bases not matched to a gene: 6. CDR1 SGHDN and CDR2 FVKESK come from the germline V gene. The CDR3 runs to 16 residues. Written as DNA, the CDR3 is TGTGCCAGCAGCCAAGTTGGCGGGGGGCTAACAGATACGCAGTATTTT. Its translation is CASSQVGGGLTDTQYF.

CDR3 loop: CASSSGQGSGANVLTF. CDR3 bases: TGTGCCAGCAGCTCGGGACAGGGATCGGGGGCCAACGTCCTGACTTTC. The V and J genes are TRBV7-9 and TRBJ2-6, with 9 bases aligning to TRBD1. Germline V CDR1 and CDR2: SEHNR, FQNEAQ (reference sequence). The CDR3 covers 16 residues. With 4 bases clipped from V and 4 bases from J, the junction kept 5 bases outside the gene matches.

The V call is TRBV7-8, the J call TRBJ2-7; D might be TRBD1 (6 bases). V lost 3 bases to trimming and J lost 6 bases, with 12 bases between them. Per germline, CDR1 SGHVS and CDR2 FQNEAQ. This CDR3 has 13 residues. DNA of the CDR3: TGTGCCAGCAGCTTGGGGGCTCCGGGCGAGCAGTACTTC. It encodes CASSLGAPGEQYF.

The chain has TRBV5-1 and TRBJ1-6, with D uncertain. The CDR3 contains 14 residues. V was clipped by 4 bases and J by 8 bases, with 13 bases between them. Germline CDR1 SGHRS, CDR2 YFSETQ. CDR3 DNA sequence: TGCGCCAGCAGCCCCGGGGATGGCGATTCACCCCTCCACTTT. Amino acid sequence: CASSPGDGDSPLHF.

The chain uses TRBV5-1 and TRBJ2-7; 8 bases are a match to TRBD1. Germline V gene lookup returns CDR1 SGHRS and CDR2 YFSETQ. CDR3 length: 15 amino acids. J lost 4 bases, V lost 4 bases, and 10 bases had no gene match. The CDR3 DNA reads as TGCGCCAGCAGCCCCACCGGGACAGGTGTATACGAGCAGTACTTC. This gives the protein CASSPTGTGVYEQYF.

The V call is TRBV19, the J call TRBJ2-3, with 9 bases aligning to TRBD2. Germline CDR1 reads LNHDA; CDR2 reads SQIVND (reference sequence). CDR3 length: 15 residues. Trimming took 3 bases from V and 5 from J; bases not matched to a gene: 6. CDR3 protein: CASSMTSGLLDTQYF. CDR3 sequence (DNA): TGTGCCAGTAGTATGACTAGCGGACTGCTAGATACGCAGTATTTT.

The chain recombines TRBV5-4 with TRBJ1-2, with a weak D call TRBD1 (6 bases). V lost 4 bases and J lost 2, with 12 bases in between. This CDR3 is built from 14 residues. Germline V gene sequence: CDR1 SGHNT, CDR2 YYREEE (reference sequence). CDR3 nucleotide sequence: TGTGCCAGCAGCGGCAATCAGGGGAACTATGGCTACACCTTC. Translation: CASSGNQGNYGYTF.

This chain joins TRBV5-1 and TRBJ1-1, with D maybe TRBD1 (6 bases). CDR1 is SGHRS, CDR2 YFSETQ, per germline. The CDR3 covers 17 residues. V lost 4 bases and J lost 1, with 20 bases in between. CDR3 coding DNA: TGCGCCAGCAGCACGGCCGTGGGCAGGGGAGCGAACACTGAAGCTTTCTTT. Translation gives CASSTAVGRGANTEAFF.

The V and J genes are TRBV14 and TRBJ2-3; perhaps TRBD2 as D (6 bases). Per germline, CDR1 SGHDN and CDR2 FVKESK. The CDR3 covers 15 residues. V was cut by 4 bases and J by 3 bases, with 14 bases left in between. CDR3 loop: CASSPSGSSTDTQYF. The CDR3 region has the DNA TGTGCCAGCAGCCCCAGCGGGTCCTCGACAGATACGCAGTATTTT.

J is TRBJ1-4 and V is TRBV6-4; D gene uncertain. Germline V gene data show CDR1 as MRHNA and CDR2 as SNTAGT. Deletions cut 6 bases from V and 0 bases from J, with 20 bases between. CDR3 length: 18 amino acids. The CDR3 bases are TGTGCCAGCAGCGATAGGACGGACGGAACCGCAACTAATGAAAAACTGTTTTTT. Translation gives CASSDRTDGTATNEKLFF.

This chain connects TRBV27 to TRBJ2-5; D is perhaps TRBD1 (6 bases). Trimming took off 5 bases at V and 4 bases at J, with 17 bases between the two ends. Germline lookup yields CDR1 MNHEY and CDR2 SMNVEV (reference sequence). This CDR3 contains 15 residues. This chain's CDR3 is CASSAHRDPSETQYF. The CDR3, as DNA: TGTGCCAGCAGTGCCCACAGGGACCCCTCAGAGACCCAGTACTTC.